This entry lists 16 T cell receptor beta chains sequenced from one sample in a study of blood T cell repertoires in COVID-19. Here immunoSEQ multiplex PCR was the method, and the copy in TCRdb shows in-frame clones only, minus some. The sample includes 200,000 or so clones, roughly 80% of them seen just once. The sequenced material came from peripheral blood. The source is an elderly woman with acute or convalescent COVID-19.

The chain combines TRBV27 with TRBJ2-2, with 7 bases lining up with TRBD1. Germline-derived CDR1 and CDR2 are MNHEY and SMNVEV (reference sequence). V shed 6 bases, J shed 6 bases, and the junction held 4 bases outside the gene matches. CDR3 size: 13 residues. CDR3 protein: CASRLTGSGELFF. The CDR3 bases are TGTGCCAGCAGACTGACAGGGTCCGGGGAGCTGTTTTTT.

This chain connects TRBV9 to TRBJ2-3, with 10 bases lining up with TRBD2. Germline CDR1 reads SGDLS; CDR2 reads YYNGEE. The CDR3 contains 16 residues. V lost 4 bases and J lost 0; bases outside the gene matches: 5. The DNA of the CDR3 is TGTGCCAGCAGCTCGTTGACTAGCGGGAGCACAGATACGCAGTATTTT. It specifies CASSSLTSGSTDTQYF.

V is TRBV9 and J is TRBJ1-1, with TRBD1 identical over 7 bases. The germline gives CDR1 SGDLS, CDR2 YYNGEE. With 4 bases clipped from V and 1 base from J, the junction kept 7 bases outside the gene matches. The CDR3 is 15 residues long. This CDR3 reads CASSPEGQRNTEAFF. In DNA, the CDR3 is TGTGCCAGCAGCCCAGAGGGACAGAGGAACACTGAAGCTTTCTTT.

CDR3 sequence reads: CAISEGGLSTDTQYF. In DNA form, the CDR3 reads TGTGCCATCAGTGAGGGAGGACTGAGCACAGATACGCAGTATTTT. This chain links TRBV10-3 with TRBJ2-3, with D perhaps TRBD2 (5 bases). Germline assignment: CDR1 ENHRY and CDR2 SYGVKD. This CDR3 comprises 15 residues. Deletions cut 2 bases from V and 0 bases from J, with 9 bases between.

V and J are TRBV12-3 or TRBV12-4 and TRBJ2-5; 10 nucleotides align to TRBD1. This CDR3 contains 12 residues. Unmatched junction bases numbered 6, after V lost 8 bases and J lost 9 bases. The CDR3 bases are TGTGCCAGCGGGACAGGGGCGGGGGCCCAGTACTTC. Amino acid sequence: CASGTGAGAQYF.

This chain connects TRBV11-1 to TRBJ2-1, with D tentatively TRBD2 (6 bases). Germline CDR1 is SGHAT and CDR2 is FQDESV (reference sequence). With 3 bases removed from V and 9 bases from J, the gap between germline ends came to 21 bases. This CDR3 region has 16 residues. CDR3 in amino acids: CASSFQSVEGLGEQFF. Here the CDR3 DNA reads TGTGCCAGCAGCTTCCAGAGCGTGGAGGGATTAGGTGAGCAGTTCTTC.

In its sample, this clone was seen once. The J gene is TRBJ1-2, the V gene TRBV23-1; D ambiguous. TRBV23-1 is labeled an ORF, and its function is uncertain. The CDR3 covers 14 residues. Deletions cut 6 bases from V and 8 bases from J, with 19 bases between. The CDR3 bases are TGCGCCAGCAGCCCCCTGCAGGCAGCCCCAGGCTACACCTTC. Its translation: CASSPLQAAPGYTF.

The chain recombines TRBV9 with TRBJ1-2; 7 bases are shared with TRBD1. Per the germline V gene, CDR1 is SGDLS and CDR2 is YYNGEE. V shed 3 bases and J 4 bases; nucleotides not matched to a gene: 9. The CDR3 runs to 15 residues. CDR3 sequence: CASSASRGGSYGYTF. The CDR3 bases are TGTGCCAGCAGCGCCTCGCGAGGGGGCAGCTATGGCTACACCTTC.

CDR3 protein: CATSRDLTGELFF. The CDR3 DNA is TGTGCCACCAGCAGAGACCTTACCGGGGAGCTGTTTTTT. This chain uses TRBV15 with TRBJ2-2; D call uncertain. Germline lookup yields CDR1 LNHNV and CDR2 YYDKDF (reference sequence). V was clipped by 0 bases and J by 5 bases, with 4 bases between them. This CDR3 has 13 amino acids.

This rearrangement joins TRBV9 to TRBJ2-6; 7 bases line up with TRBD1. V shed 1 base, J shed 0 bases, and the junction held 4 bases outside the gene matches. CDR1 is SGDLS, CDR2 YYNGEE, per germline. The CDR3 runs 17 residues. CDR3 sequence reads: CASSVTGQLSGANVLTF. CDR3 nucleotides: TGTGCCAGCAGCGTAACGGGACAGCTCTCTGGGGCCAACGTCCTGACTTTC.

Comment on this clone: This same CDR3 is encoded by further DNA sequences in the sample. J is TRBJ2-5 and V is TRBV9; 9 nucleotides agree with TRBD2. J was trimmed by 1 base and V by 2 bases; bases with no gene match: 0. Germline CDR1 reads SGDLS; CDR2 reads YYNGEE. The CDR3 is 14 amino acids. The CDR3, as DNA: TGTGCCAGCAGCGTGGGACTAGCCCAAGAGACCCAGTACTTC. It codes for CASSVGLAQETQYF.

This clone was recorded once. The V and J genes are TRBV18 and TRBJ1-1; tentative D call: TRBD1 (5 bases). The CDR3 covers 15 residues. The V end was cut by 3 bases, the J end by 0 bases, with 11 bases between. From germline, CDR1 is KGHSH and CDR2 LQKENI. CDR3 DNA: TGTGCCAGCTCACCCCTCAGGGATATGAACACTGAAGCTTTCTTT. Translation: CASSPLRDMNTEAFF.

V and J are TRBV30 and TRBJ1-5; possibly TRBD1 for D (6 bases). Trimming left V 8 bases short and J 12 bases short, with 20 bases between. The CDR3 is 12 amino acids. The germline CDR1 and CDR2 sequences are GTSNPN and SVGIG (reference sequence). The CDR3 loop is CAVGGPQGYQHF. CDR3 bases: TGTGCCGTAGGTGGTCCACAGGGCTACCAGCATTTT.

The DNA for the CDR3 is TGTGCCAGCAGCTCCCCACAGGGGCAATCACCCCTCCACTTT. Amino acids: CASSSPQGQSPLHF. The chain joins TRBV11-3 to TRBJ1-6; 7 positions agree with TRBD1. Germline V CDR1 and CDR2: SGHNT, YENEEA. CDR3 length: 14 amino acids. The junction had 7 bases not matched to a gene; V was cut back by 4 bases and J by 10 bases.

V is TRBV6-5 and J is TRBJ1-1, with 8 bases that match TRBD1. CDR1 MNHEY and CDR2 SVGAGI come from the germline V gene. CDR3 length: 15 amino acids. Trimming at V came to 6 bases and at J to 1 base, leaving 7 bases not matched to a gene. The CDR3 DNA is TGTGCCAGCAGAGGCCCGGACAGGGCGAACACTGAAGCTTTCTTT. It yields the protein CASRGPDRANTEAFF.

V usage is TRBV19 and J usage is TRBJ1-3; D remains ambiguous. Between the trimmed V and J ends, which lost 5 bases and 4 bases, there was a span of 12 bases. CDR1 and CDR2 (germline): LNHDA, SQIVND (reference sequence). This CDR3 region has 14 residues. The CDR3 sequence is CASSETSWGNTIYF. DNA for the CDR3: TGTGCCAGTAGTGAGACTAGTTGGGGAAACACCATATATTTT.